These T cell receptor beta chains were read from a single sample in a study of blood T cell repertoires in COVID-19. Profiling relied on immunoSEQ multiplex PCR, and the TCRdb table lists in-frame clones only, not all of them. The table includes about 90,000 clones, around 88% detected once. Material: peripheral blood. The receptors here all came from a man aged 55 to 70 with acute or convalescent COVID-19. The CDR3 runs from the conserved cysteine through the conserved F or W. Fields, in order: D gene, clone size, J gene, V gene, CDR3 protein, CDR3 DNA. D genes are given only for firm matches. The size field is filled for only some rows; it gives once, few, many or a size class.

d_call: -
clone_size: -
j_call: TRBJ1-1
v_call: TRBV6-5
cdr3_aa: CASSRGGANTEAFF
cdr3_nt: TGTGCCAGCAGTCGAGGGGGGGCGAACACTGAAGCTTTCTTT

d_call: TRBD1
clone_size: -
j_call: TRBJ2-1
v_call: TRBV7-9
cdr3_aa: CASSYGQGAAQFF
cdr3_nt: TGTGCCAGCAGCTACGGACAGGGGGCAGCGCAGTTCTTC

d_call: -
clone_size: -
j_call: TRBJ1-1
v_call: TRBV29-1
cdr3_aa: CSVVSGQMNTEAFF
cdr3_nt: TGCAGCGTTGTGTCCGGACAGATGAACACTGAAGCTTTCTTT

d_call: TRBD1
clone_size: few
j_call: TRBJ2-7
v_call: TRBV27
cdr3_aa: CASSFGPGQALYEQYF
cdr3_nt: TGTGCCAGCAGTTTCGGACCGGGACAGGCACTCTACGAGCAGTACTTC

d_call: TRBD2
clone_size: -
j_call: TRBJ2-3
v_call: TRBV12-5
cdr3_aa: CASGWGLAGLLDTQYF
cdr3_nt: TGTGCTAGTGGTTGGGGACTAGCGGGACTCTTGGATACGCAGTATTTT

d_call: -
clone_size: -
j_call: TRBJ1-6
v_call: TRBV23-1
cdr3_aa: CSQRGGNSPLHF
cdr3_nt: TGCTCACAAAGGGGGGGAAATTCACCCCTCCACTTT

d_call: -
clone_size: -
j_call: TRBJ2-3
v_call: TRBV5-5
cdr3_aa: CASSSYRDRSTDTQYF
cdr3_nt: TGTGCCAGCAGCTCCTATCGAGACAGATCCACAGATACGCAGTATTTT

d_call: -
clone_size: -
j_call: TRBJ2-1
v_call: TRBV29-1
cdr3_aa: CSVEVRDEQFF
cdr3_nt: TGCAGCGTTGAAGTCCGGGATGAGCAGTTCTTC

d_call: -
clone_size: -
j_call: TRBJ2-1
v_call: TRBV6-5
cdr3_aa: CASSYSGGREQFF
cdr3_nt: TGTGCCAGCAGTTACTCTGGCGGTCGGGAGCAGTTCTTC

d_call: -
clone_size: -
j_call: TRBJ1-3
v_call: TRBV9
cdr3_aa: CASSVDAGGGIGLNTIYF
cdr3_nt: TGTGCCAGCAGCGTAGATGCCGGTGGAGGAATAGGACTGAACACCATATATTTT